This T cell receptor beta chain was identified in a study of T cell repertoires in cytomegalovirus infection. Whole-study context: The public TCR beta signatures pointed to both CMV infection and matching HLA type. Study-level findings and limits: CMV-specific HLA-C-restricted TCR beta clonotypes dominated the ex vivo response. Identification of carriers of CMV plus the relevant HLA was achieved through cumulative public TCR beta family frequency.

V was clipped by 7 bases and J by 5 bases, with 11 bases between them. Germline assignment: CDR1 MDHEN and CDR2 SYDVKM. The CDR3 spans 13 residues. Each CDR3 protein is one row after TCRdb ran MiXCR on the reads. The profile shows hundreds of thousands of distinct CDR3 sequences, around 6.6% of them singletons. In this sample, this clonotype turned up many times. Its antigen is unknown. The receptor was derived from a human donor in good health (CMV status not recorded). Some clones in this sample may be carry-over from other donors' samples. The sequenced material came from PBMCs. V is TRBV28 and J is TRBJ2-2, with D unresolved. The CDR3 bases are TGTGCCAGCACCGAAGGTTTAACCGGGGAGCTGTTTTTT. Its translation: CASTEGLTGELFF.